These T cell receptor beta chains were read from a single sample in a study of T cell responses to AZD1222 COVID-19 vaccine. Data came from immunoSEQ multiplex PCR; TCRdb stores just in-frame clones and leaves some out. The table has around 150,000 clones, roughly 90% seen once. The sequences come from peripheral blood, collected on day 0 of AZD1222 vaccination. All receptors come from an adult in good health. The CDR3 runs from the conserved cysteine through the conserved F or W. A D gene is named only where the DNA matches it firmly. Size tells how often a clone was seen (once, few, many) or the class of an expanded clone, and some rows leave it out.

J gene | clone size | D gene | V gene | CDR3 DNA | CDR3 protein
TRBJ2-3 | . | TRBD1 | TRBV27 | TGTGCCAGCAGTCATCAGACAGGGAAGTTAGAAACGCAGTATTTT | CASSHQTGKLETQYF
TRBJ2-3 | . | TRBD2 | TRBV4-1 | TGCGCCAGCAGCCGAACTAGCGGGGGGGGGAGAAGTTCTAGCACAGATACGCAGTATTTT | CASSRTSGGGRSSSTDTQYF
TRBJ2-7 | few | TRBD1 | TRBV5-6 | TGTGCCAGCCGGCAGACAGGGATGCTGCAGCAGTACTTC | CASRQTGMLQQYF
TRBJ1-1 | . | . | TRBV7-2 | TGTGCCAGCAGCTTGGGTCCAAGGGTTCGAACTGAAGCTTTCTTT | CASSLGPRVRTEAFF
TRBJ1-2 | . | . | TRBV6-5 | TGTGCCAGCGATCCGGGCTATGGCTACACCTTC | CASDPGYGYTF
TRBJ1-1 | few | TRBD1 | TRBV28 | TGTGCCAGCAGTTTATGGACAGGGGGCCCCGCTGAAGCTTTCTTT | CASSLWTGGPAEAFF
TRBJ2-7 | . | TRBD1 | TRBV7-6 | TGTGCCAGCAGCTTAACAGGGGGCTACGAGCAGTACTTC | CASSLTGGYEQYF
TRBJ2-3 | once | . | TRBV30 | TGTGCCTGGAGTAGGGCGGATACGCAGTATTTT | CAWSRADTQYF
TRBJ1-6 | once | . | TRBV4-3 | TGCGCCAGCAGCCAAGAGGGGGCAAATTCACCCCTCCACTTT | CASSQEGANSPLHF
TRBJ2-7 | . | TRBD2 | TRBV27 | TGTGCCAGCAGTTCCGGGGGGGGCTACGAGCAGTACTTC | CASSSGGGYEQYF
TRBJ1-1 | . | TRBD1 | TRBV6-5 | TGTGCCAGCAGGTGGGACAGGATGAACACTGAAGCTTTCTTT | CASRWDRMNTEAFF
TRBJ2-3 | once | . | TRBV11-1 | TGTGCCAGCAGCCCTCGACGGGATACGCAGTATTTT | CASSPRRDTQYF
TRBJ1-6 | . | . | TRBV5-6 | TGTGCCAGCAGCCGGGCAGTTAATTCACCCCTCCACTTT | CASSRAVNSPLHF
TRBJ1-1 | once | . | TRBV28 | TGTGCCAGCAGTTTAGGGGTGAACACTGAAGCTTTCTTT | CASSLGVNTEAFF
TRBJ1-3 | . | . | TRBV13 | TGTGCCAGCAGCTTAACCGGGGACGGAAACACCATATATTTT | CASSLTGDGNTIYF
TRBJ2-7 | . | . | TRBV19 | TGTGCCAGTAGTATTGGTGGACACCTCTACAAGCAGTACTTC | CASSIGGHLYKQYF
TRBJ2-2 | . | . | TRBV27 | TGTGCCAGCACCCCGTGGGTAGCCGGGGAGCTGTTTTTT | CASTPWVAGELFF
TRBJ1-1 | . | . | TRBV13 | TGTGCCAGCAGCTTAGAGGGGTTTAACACTGAAGCTTTCTTT | CASSLEGFNTEAFF
TRBJ2-7 | . | TRBD2 | TRBV5-4 | TGTGCCAGCAGCTTGGCGTCTAGCGGGACCTACGAGCAGTACTTC | CASSLASSGTYEQYF
TRBJ2-7 | . | . | TRBV3-1/TRBV3-2 | TGTGCCAGCAGCCAATCAAACCGAGTCTACGAGCAGTACTTC | CASSQSNRVYEQYF
TRBJ2-5 | . | TRBD1 | TRBV5-4 | TGTGCCAGCAGGCTACAGGGGGCTTGGGAGACCCAGTACTTC | CASRLQGAWETQYF
TRBJ1-2 | . | . | TRBV7-2 | TGTGCCAGCAGCTTAAACTCTAACTATGGCTACACCTTC | CASSLNSNYGYTF
TRBJ1-2 | . | TRBD1 | TRBV7-9 | TGTGCCAGCAGCGCCAGGACAGGAGCTAACTATGGCTACACCTTC | CASSARTGANYGYTF